In its sample, the clone carrying this T cell receptor (beta chain) was seen many times. Its target is not known. The data stem from a study of T cells after yellow fever vaccination. TCRdb reprocessed the 5' RACE reads with MiXCR, giving one entry per CDR3 protein. The table includes more than 200,000 distinct CDR3 sequences, approximately 3.6% detected once. Findings of the study overall: The CD4 and CD8 compartments had a small share of their clonotypes in common.

Material: PBMCs, obtained 15 days after the yellow fever booster vaccination. The receptor's source is a young man who received the YFV17D yellow fever vaccine.

The CDR3 loop reads CAARGGGYTEAFF. The DNA of the CDR3 is TGTGCCGCGAGGGGAGGAGGGTACACTGAAGCTTTCTTT. The rearrangement links TRBV6-5 to TRBJ1-1; D possibly corresponds to TRBD1 (5 bases). Trimming pared 11 bases from V and 3 bases from J, leaving 16 bases between. The CDR3 runs to 13 residues. Germline lookup yields CDR1 MNHEY and CDR2 SVGAGI.